What follows are 19 T cell receptor beta chains derived from one specimen sequenced in a study of blood T cell repertoires in COVID-19. Here immunoSEQ multiplex PCR was the method, and the copy in TCRdb shows in-frame clones only, minus some. The table shows around 220,000 clones, with around 84% occurring only once. Sequencing input: peripheral blood. These receptors originate from a man younger than 45 with active or convalescent COVID-19.

The chain couples TRBV12-3 or TRBV12-4 to TRBJ2-1; a possible D gene is TRBD2 (6 bases). Trimming cost V 6 bases and J 4 bases, with 10 bases left between them. The CDR3 is 13 amino acids. CDR3 sequence: CASRSLAYNEQFF. Here the CDR3 DNA reads TGTGCCAGCAGGTCTCTAGCGTACAATGAGCAGTTCTTC.

This chain links TRBV19 with TRBJ2-2; a possible D gene is TRBD2 (5 bases). This CDR3 spans 14 amino acids. Deletions cut 7 bases from V and 0 bases from J, with 9 bases between. Germline V gives CDR1 LNHDA, CDR2 SQIVND (reference sequence). This CDR3 reads CASMRRANTGELFF. The CDR3 coding sequence is TGTGCCAGTATGCGGCGGGCGAACACCGGGGAGCTGTTTTTT.

The V and J genes are TRBV4-1 and TRBJ2-6; a weak D match, TRBD1 (5 bases). The CDR3 has 16 amino acids. Trimming took off 4 bases at V and 0 bases at J, with 10 bases between the two ends. Germline values: CDR1 MGHRA, CDR2 YSYEKL. The CDR3 nucleotides read TGCGCCAGCAGCCGCGGAGACAGCTCTGGGGCCAACGTCCTGACTTTC. Translating gives CASSRGDSSGANVLTF.

CDR3 region: CSAYTYYGYTF. CDR3 in DNA: TGCAGCGCCTATACTTACTATGGCTACACCTTC. The V call is TRBV29-1, the J call TRBJ1-2; D remains unclear. The ends were cut back, 7 bases at V and 3 bases at J, with 9 bases in the middle. The CDR3 is 11 amino acids. The germline gives CDR1 SQVTM, CDR2 ANQGSEA.

The rearrangement links TRBV3-1 (or the pseudogene TRBV3-2) to TRBJ1-3, with unresolved D. Between the trimmed V and J ends, which lost 5 bases and 0 bases, there was a span of 14 bases. The CDR3 spans 16 residues. Germline CDR1 is LGHDT and CDR2 is YNNKEL (reference sequence). The CDR3 region is CASSSRGADSGNTIYF. The CDR3 nucleotides are TGTGCCAGCAGCTCCCGAGGAGCCGACTCTGGAAACACCATATATTTT.

This clone was seen at least ten times. The chain uses TRBV4-2 and TRBJ2-2; 12 nucleotides align to TRBD2. The CDR3 is 19 residues long. Germline CDR1 reads LGHNA; CDR2 reads YNFKEQ. The junction had 11 bases not matched to a gene; V was cut back by 0 bases and J by 6 bases. The CDR3 sequence is CASSQDVFGGLAGSGELFF. CDR3 coding DNA: TGTGCCAGCAGCCAAGATGTGTTTGGTGGACTAGCGGGGTCCGGGGAGCTGTTTTTT.

This chain uses TRBV19 with TRBJ2-3, with 10 positions matching TRBD1. V shed 5 bases, J shed 0 bases, and the junction held 5 bases outside the gene matches. The CDR3 length is 16 residues. The germline V gene has CDR1 LNHDA and CDR2 SQIVND (reference sequence). The CDR3: CASSAPGQGSTDTQYF. The DNA for the CDR3 is TGTGCCAGTAGTGCCCCGGGACAGGGGAGCACAGATACGCAGTATTTT.

This clone came up once. The V call is TRBV24-1, the J call TRBJ2-1, with 8 bases aligning to TRBD1. The germline CDR1 and CDR2 sequences are KGHDR and SFDVKD. The CDR3 totals 16 residues. The V segment lost 0 bases and the J segment 4 bases; nucleotides outside the gene matches: 4. The CDR3 DNA follows: TGTGCCACCAGTGATTTGCAGGGGGCGCGGTACAATGAGCAGTTCTTC. It encodes CATSDLQGARYNEQFF.

Only a few counts were recorded for this clone. The chain couples TRBV5-1 to TRBJ1-4; no reliable D call. Germline assignment: CDR1 SGHRS and CDR2 YFSETQ. Deletions cut 2 bases from V and 5 bases from J, with 10 bases between. The CDR3 length is 14 residues. CDR3 DNA: TGCGCCAGCAGCTTCGGGGAGAAGAATGAAAAACTGTTTTTT. Translation: CASSFGEKNEKLFF. Using reference TRBV5-1 and TRBJ1-4 for the parts outside the CDR3, the full variable domain is KAGVTQTPRYLIKTRGQQVTLSCSPISGHRSVSWYQQTPGQGLQFLFEYFSETQRNKGNFPGRFSGRQFSNSRSEMNVSTLELGDSALYLCASSFGEKNEKLFFGSGTQLSVL.

This clone was seen a handful of times. The rearrangement joins TRBV2 to TRBJ2-4; the D is unclear. V lost 6 bases, J lost 0 bases, and 12 bases lay in between. CDR3 length: 15 amino acids. Germline loops: CDR1 SNHLY, CDR2 FYNNEI. In DNA form, the CDR3 reads TGTGCCAGCAGAAGAGACACCTTAGCCAAAAACATTCAGTACTTC. This sequence encodes CASRRDTLAKNIQYF.

The chain links TRBV7-9 to TRBJ1-4; D is possibly TRBD1 (5 bases). V lost 2 bases to trimming and J lost 5 bases, with 12 bases between them. The CDR3 contains 15 residues. The germline CDR1 and CDR2 sequences are SEHNR and FQNEAQ (reference sequence). CDR3 loop: CASSLQGSRNEKLFF. The DNA of the CDR3 is TGTGCCAGCAGCTTACAGGGCAGCCGCAATGAAAAACTGTTTTTT.

This clone was observed a single time. CDR3 nucleotide sequence: TGTGCCAGCAGCTCCCGGTTAAGCGACCCCTACGAGCAGTACTTC. Translating gives CASSSRLSDPYEQYF. The chain uses TRBV7-2 and TRBJ2-7; D gene ambiguous. With 4 bases removed from V and 2 bases from J, the gap between germline ends came to 15 bases. CDR1 and CDR2 (germline): SGHTA, FQGNSA. The CDR3 contains 15 residues.

V gene TRBV11-2 combines with J gene TRBJ1-2, with D perhaps TRBD1 (5 bases). V gave up 4 bases and J gave up 8 bases, with 14 bases separating them. The CDR3 runs to 13 residues. Germline V gene data show CDR1 as SGHAT and CDR2 as FQNNGV. The DNA for the CDR3 is TGTGCCAGCAGCTCTCCCAGGGTTAGAGGCTACACCTTC. Translated, it gives CASSSPRVRGYTF.

Here the CDR3 DNA reads TGTGCCAGCAGTGGATGGCCGGGACAGGGGGTAACGGACATTCAGTACTTC. Translation: CASSGWPGQGVTDIQYF. J is TRBJ2-4 and V is TRBV28, with 11 bases lining up with TRBD1. This CDR3 has 17 residues. Germline trimming cut 5 bases from V and 8 bases from J; bases unmatched to any gene: 14. In germline, CDR1 is MDHEN, CDR2 SYDVKM.

The chain has TRBV6-6 and TRBJ1-5, with TRBD1 matching 7 bases. This CDR3 is 17 amino acids long. The germline CDR1 and CDR2 sequences are MNHNY and SVGAGI (reference sequence). Trimming at V came to 5 bases and at J to 0 bases, leaving 10 bases not matched to a gene. The CDR3 DNA reads as TGTGCCAGCAGTCAACAGGGGTTGGGGTATAGCAATCAGCCCCAGCATTTT. Translating it yields CASSQQGLGYSNQPQHF.

In DNA form, the CDR3 reads TGTGCCAGCAGCTTTCGGACAGGGAATGAAAAACTGTTTTTT. The encoded protein is CASSFRTGNEKLFF. The chain is built from TRBV13 and TRBJ1-4, with 8 bases aligning to TRBD1. There are 14 residues in the CDR3. Germline V lookup: CDR1 PRHDT, CDR2 FYEKMQ (reference sequence). The V gene end was trimmed by 3 bases and the J gene end by 5 bases; junction bases not matched to a gene: 2. Full variable domain (outside the CDR3, taken from reference TRBV13 and TRBJ1-4): AAGVIQSPRHLIKEKRETATLKCYPIPRHDTVYWYQQGPGQDPQFLISFYEKMQSDKGSIPDRFSAQQFSDYHSELNMSSLELGDSALYFCASSFRTGNEKLFFGSGTQLSVL.

A remark on this clone: The junction does not match germline at one end; this may be a read error. The chain uses TRBV18 and TRBJ2-7, with TRBD2 matching 7 bases. Germline V gene lookup returns CDR1 KGHSH and CDR2 LQKENI. The CDR3 sequence is 15 residues long. CDR3 in amino acids: CASSPRQRGVYEQYF. The CDR3 region has the DNA TGTGCCAGCTCTCCACGACAGCGGGGTGTCTACGAGCAGTACTTC.

The chain uses TRBV10-1 and TRBJ1-2; D uncertain. V lost 4 bases and J 4 bases, leaving 10 bases between the germline ends. The CDR3 runs 13 residues. The germline gives CDR1 WNHNN, CDR2 SYGVQD (reference sequence). CDR3 residues: CASSAGPGYGYTF. The CDR3 DNA reads TGCGCCAGCAGTGCTGGTCCGGGCTATGGCTACACCTTC.

The chain uses TRBV27 and TRBJ2-5, with D possibly being TRBD1 (6 bases). Deletions cut 3 bases from V and 7 bases from J, with 15 bases between. Per germline, CDR1 MNHEY and CDR2 SMNVEV (reference sequence). This CDR3 region has 14 residues. The CDR3 DNA reads TGTGCCAGCAGTTTCCAGACAGGATCACGGACCCAGTACTTC. Amino acid sequence: CASSFQTGSRTQYF.